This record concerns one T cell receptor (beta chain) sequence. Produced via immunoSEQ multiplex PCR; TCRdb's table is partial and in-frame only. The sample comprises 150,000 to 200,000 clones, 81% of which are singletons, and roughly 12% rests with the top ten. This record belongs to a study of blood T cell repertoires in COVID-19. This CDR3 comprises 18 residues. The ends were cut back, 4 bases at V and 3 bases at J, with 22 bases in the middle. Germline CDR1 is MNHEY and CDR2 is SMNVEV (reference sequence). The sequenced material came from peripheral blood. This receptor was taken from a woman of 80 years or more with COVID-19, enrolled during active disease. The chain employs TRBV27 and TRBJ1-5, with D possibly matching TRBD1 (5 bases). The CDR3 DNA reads TGTGCCAGCAGTTCTCTTCCTAAGCCGGGGGGAATCAATCAGCCCCAGCATTTT. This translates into CASSSLPKPGGINQPQHF.